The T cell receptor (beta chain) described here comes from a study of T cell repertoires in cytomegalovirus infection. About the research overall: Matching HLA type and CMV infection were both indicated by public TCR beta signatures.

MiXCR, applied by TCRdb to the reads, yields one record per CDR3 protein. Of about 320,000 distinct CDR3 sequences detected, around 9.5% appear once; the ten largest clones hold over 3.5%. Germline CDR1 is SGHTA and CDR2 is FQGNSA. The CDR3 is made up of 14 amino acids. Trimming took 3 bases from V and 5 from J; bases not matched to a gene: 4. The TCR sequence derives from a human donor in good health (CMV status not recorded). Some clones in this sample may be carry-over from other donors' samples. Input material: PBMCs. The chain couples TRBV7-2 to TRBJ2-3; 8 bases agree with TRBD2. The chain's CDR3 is CASSFGGGGDTQYF. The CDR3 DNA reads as TGTGCCAGCAGCTTCGGGGGGGGAGGAGATACGCAGTATTTT.